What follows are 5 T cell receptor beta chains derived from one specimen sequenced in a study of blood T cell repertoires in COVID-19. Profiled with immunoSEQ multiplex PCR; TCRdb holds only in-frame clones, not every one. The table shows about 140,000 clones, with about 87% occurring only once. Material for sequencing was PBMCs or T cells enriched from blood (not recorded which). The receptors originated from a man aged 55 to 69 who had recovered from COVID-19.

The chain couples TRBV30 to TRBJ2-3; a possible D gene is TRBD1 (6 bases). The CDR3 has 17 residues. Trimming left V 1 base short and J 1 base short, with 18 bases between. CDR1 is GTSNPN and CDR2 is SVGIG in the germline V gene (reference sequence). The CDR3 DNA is TGTGCCTGGAGTGGGATCGGACAGAGTGTCCGCACAGATACGCAGTATTTT. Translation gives CAWSGIGQSVRTDTQYF.

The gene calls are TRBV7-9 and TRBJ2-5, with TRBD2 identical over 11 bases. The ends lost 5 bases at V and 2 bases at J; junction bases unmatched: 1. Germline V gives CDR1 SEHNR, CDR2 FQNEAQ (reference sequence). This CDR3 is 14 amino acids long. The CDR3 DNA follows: TGTGCCAGCAGCAGACTAGCGGGGCAAGAGACCCAGTACTTC. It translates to CASSRLAGQETQYF.

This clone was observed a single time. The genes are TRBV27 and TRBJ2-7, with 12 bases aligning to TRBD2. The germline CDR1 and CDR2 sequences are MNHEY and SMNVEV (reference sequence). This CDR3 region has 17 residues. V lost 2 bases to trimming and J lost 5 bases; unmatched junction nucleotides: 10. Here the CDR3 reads CASSLLSTSGSPHEQYF. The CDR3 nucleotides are TGTGCCAGCAGTTTACTATCGACTAGCGGGAGTCCCCACGAGCAGTACTTC.

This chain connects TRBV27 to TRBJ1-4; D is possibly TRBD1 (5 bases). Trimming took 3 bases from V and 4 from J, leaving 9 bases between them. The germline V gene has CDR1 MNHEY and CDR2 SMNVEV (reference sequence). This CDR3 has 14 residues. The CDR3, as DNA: TGTGCCAGCAGTTTCCGTCAGGGTAATGAAAAACTGTTTTTT. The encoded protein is CASSFRQGNEKLFF.

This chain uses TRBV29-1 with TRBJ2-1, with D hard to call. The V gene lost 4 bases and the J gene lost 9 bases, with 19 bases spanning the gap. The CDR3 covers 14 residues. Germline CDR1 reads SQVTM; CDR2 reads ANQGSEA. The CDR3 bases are TGCAGCGTTGCCCCCGGTCGGGTGTCCGGTGAGCAGTTCTTC. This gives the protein CSVAPGRVSGEQFF.